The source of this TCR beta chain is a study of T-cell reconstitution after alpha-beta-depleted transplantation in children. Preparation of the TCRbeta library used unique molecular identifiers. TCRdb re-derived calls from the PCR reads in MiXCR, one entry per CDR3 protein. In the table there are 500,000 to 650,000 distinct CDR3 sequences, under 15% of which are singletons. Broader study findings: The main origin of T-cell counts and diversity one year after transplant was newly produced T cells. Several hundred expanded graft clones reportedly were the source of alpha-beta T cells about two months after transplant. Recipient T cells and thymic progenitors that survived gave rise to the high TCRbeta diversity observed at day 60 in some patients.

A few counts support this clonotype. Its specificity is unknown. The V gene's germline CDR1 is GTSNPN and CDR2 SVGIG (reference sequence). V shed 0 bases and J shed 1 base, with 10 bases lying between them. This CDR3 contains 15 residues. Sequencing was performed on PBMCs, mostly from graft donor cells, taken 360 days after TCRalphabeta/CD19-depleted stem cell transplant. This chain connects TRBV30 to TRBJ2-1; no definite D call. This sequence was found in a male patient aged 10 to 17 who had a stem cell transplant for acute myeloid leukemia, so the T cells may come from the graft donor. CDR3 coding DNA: TGTGCCTGGAGTGTACCCCGGGTATCCTACAATGAGCAGTTCTTC. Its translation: CAWSVPRVSYNEQFF.